This T cell receptor beta chain was retrieved from a study of blood T cell repertoires in COVID-19. In the study overall: COVID-19 samples, acute and convalescent, were from the United States, Italy and Spain.

Recruited during active infection, patients (from Seattle) were subsequently followed longitudinally. Profiling relied on immunoSEQ multiplex PCR, and the TCRdb table lists in-frame clones only, not all of them. The table shows around 18,000 clones, with 77% occurring only once. V lost 9 bases to trimming and J lost 8 bases; unmatched junction nucleotides: 6. Germline V CDR1 and CDR2: SGHRS, YFSETQ. The CDR3 loop spans 11 amino acids. This clone was seen just once. The material sequenced was peripheral blood. The sequence derives from a man between 65 and 79 years old with COVID-19, enrolled during active disease. The chain has TRBV5-1 and TRBJ2-7; 9 bases map to TRBD2. CDR3 protein: CATLLAGKQYF. The CDR3, as DNA: TGCGCCACCCTGCTAGCGGGAAAGCAGTACTTC. Using reference TRBV5-1 and TRBJ2-7 for the parts outside the CDR3, the full variable domain is KAGVTQTPRYLIKTRGQQVTLSCSPISGHRSVSWYQQTPGQGLQFLFEYFSETQRNKGNFPGRFSGRQFSNSRSEMNVSTLELGDSALYLCATLLAGKQYFGPGTRLTVT.